A single sample gave rise to the 21 T cell receptor beta chains below, sequenced in a study of blood T cell repertoires in COVID-19. The method was immunoSEQ multiplex PCR; TCRdb's version includes in-frame clones alone and lacks a portion of them. This table has a few hundred thousand clones, about three quarters appearing once. Sequencing was performed on peripheral blood. The receptor source for this set is a woman aged 65 to 85 with acute or convalescent COVID-19.

The J gene is TRBJ2-5, the V gene TRBV6-5, with 8 positions matching TRBD1. The CDR3 is made up of 13 amino acids. Germline assignment: CDR1 MNHEY and CDR2 SVGAGI. V lost 9 bases to trimming and J lost 3 bases; unmatched junction nucleotides: 6. CDR3 sequence (DNA): TGTGCCAGTATACAGGGGGGAGAAGAGACCCAGTACTTC. Translation gives CASIQGGEETQYF.

This clone is a singleton in its sample. The V call is TRBV2, the J call TRBJ1-6; no definite D call. The CDR3 is made up of 13 amino acids. Germline loops: CDR1 SNHLY, CDR2 FYNNEI. V was clipped by 4 bases and J by 8 bases, with 9 bases between them. The CDR3 protein is CASSATGDSPLHF. The DNA for the CDR3 is TGTGCCAGCAGTGCGACCGGAGATTCACCCCTCCACTTT.

In this sample, this clone turned up a few times. This chain uses TRBV27 with TRBJ2-7; D gene uncertain. The CDR3 totals 11 residues. From germline, CDR1 is MNHEY and CDR2 SMNVEV (reference sequence). The V end was cut by 3 bases, the J end by 5 bases, with 5 bases between. CDR3 coding DNA: TGTGCCAGCAGTTTGGGCCACGAGCAGTACTTC. This sequence encodes CASSLGHEQYF.

The V call is TRBV5-5, the J call TRBJ1-5; possible D gene TRBD1, 6 bases. Trimming took 4 bases from V and 6 from J, leaving 17 bases between them. From germline, CDR1 is SGHKS and CDR2 YYEKEE (reference sequence). This CDR3 has 15 amino acids. The CDR3 DNA sequence: TGTGCCAGCAGCCCGGCAGGGGCGGAGGTTCAGCCCCAGCATTTT. Amino acid sequence: CASSPAGAEVQPQHF. Based on the CDR3 plus reference TRBV5-5 and TRBJ1-5, the full variable domain is DAGVTQSPTHLIKTRGQQVTLRCSPISGHKSVSWYQQVLGQGPQFIFQYYEKEERGRGNFPDRFSARQFPNYSSELNVNALLLGDSALYLCASSPAGAEVQPQHFGDGTRLSIL.

This clone appeared once. The V call is TRBV5-1, the J call TRBJ2-7; 9 bases are shared with TRBD2. This CDR3 spans 17 amino acids. Germline loops: CDR1 SGHRS, CDR2 YFSETQ. V shed 10 bases, J shed 3 bases, and the junction held 20 bases outside the gene matches. This CDR3 reads CAANPSKPGLALYEQYV. As DNA, the CDR3 is TGCGCCGCCAACCCCTCGAAACCGGGACTAGCCCTCTACGAGCAGTACGTC.

This chain connects TRBV6-5 to TRBJ2-7, with 7 bases fitting TRBD2. This CDR3 contains 15 residues. V was pared by 2 bases and J by 4 bases, with 8 bases of the junction left unmatched. The germline V gene encodes CDR1 MNHEY and CDR2 SVGAGI. The CDR3 bases are TGTGCCAGCAGTTACGGGAGGGAAGGAAGGTACGAGCAGTACGTC. This gives the protein CASSYGREGRYEQYV.

The CDR3 nucleotides are TGTGCCAGCAGCCGAGACCGGGACAGGGTATGGCAGACTGAAGCTTTCTTT. As protein: CASSRDRDRVWQTEAFF. The J gene is TRBJ1-1, the V gene TRBV27, with 9 bases that match TRBD1. CDR1 is MNHEY, CDR2 SMNVEV, per germline (reference sequence). The length of the CDR3 is 17 residues. After removal of 6 bases from V and 5 bases from J, the junction contained 16 bases not matched to a gene.

This chain connects TRBV25-1 to TRBJ1-1; TRBD1 might be the D (5 bases). Germline V gene data show CDR1 as MGHDK and CDR2 as SYGVNS. The CDR3 consists of 14 residues. V lost 6 bases and J lost 5, with 16 bases in between. CDR3 sequence: CASSPMREGTEAFF. The CDR3, as DNA: TGTGCCAGCAGCCCAATGAGGGAGGGGACTGAAGCTTTCTTT.

The chain recombines TRBV19 with TRBJ1-2; 7 positions agree with TRBD1. The germline V gene encodes CDR1 LNHDA and CDR2 SQIVND (reference sequence). The CDR3 totals 15 residues. The V and J ends lost 4 bases and 4 bases, in that order; junction bases with no gene match: 9. The DNA of the CDR3 is TGTGCCAGTAGTACCTCATCAGGGGGTCCCTATGGCTACACCTTC. Its translation is CASSTSSGGPYGYTF.

The CDR3 sequence is CASSSDRVENTEAFF. The CDR3 bases are TGTGCCAGCAGTTCGGACAGGGTGGAGAACACTGAAGCTTTCTTT. The rearrangement links TRBV6-5 to TRBJ1-1; 8 nucleotides match TRBD1. The germline V gene has CDR1 MNHEY and CDR2 SVGAGI. The trim removed 4 bases at V and 1 base at J, leaving 5 bases unmatched. The CDR3 loop spans 15 amino acids.

The genes are TRBV5-1 and TRBJ1-2, with a possible D match to TRBD1 (6 bases). This CDR3 comprises 13 residues. In germline, CDR1 is SGHRS, CDR2 YFSETQ. Trimming removed 4 bases from V and 5 bases from J, with 12 bases in between. Here the CDR3 DNA reads TGCGCCAGCAGCCCCGGACAGAGTTATGGCTACACCTTC. Amino acid sequence: CASSPGQSYGYTF.

This chain joins TRBV27 and TRBJ1-2; 7 nucleotides match TRBD1. The CDR3 has 14 amino acids. The junction had 10 bases not matched to a gene; V was cut back by 8 bases and J by 4 bases. Per the germline V gene, CDR1 is MNHEY and CDR2 is SMNVEV (reference sequence). Here the CDR3 DNA reads TGTGCCAGCGCCCCCCAGACAGGGCCCTATGGCTACACCTTC. Translating it yields CASAPQTGPYGYTF.

The chain combines TRBV5-1 with TRBJ1-4; 9 bases align to TRBD1. Germline loops: CDR1 SGHRS, CDR2 YFSETQ. With V trimmed by 4 bases and J by 7 bases, 5 bases remained unmatched. The CDR3 consists of 14 residues. CDR3 loop: CASSPTGGVEKLFF. Written as DNA, the CDR3 is TGCGCCAGCAGCCCCACAGGGGGCGTTGAAAAACTGTTTTTT.

The chain is built from TRBV6-2 or TRBV6-3 and TRBJ2-5, with D unclear. The CDR3 consists of 13 residues. Trimming left V 0 bases short and J 3 bases short, with 5 bases between. Germline assignment: CDR1 MNHEY and CDR2 SVGEGT. The CDR3 reads CASSYSAEETQYF. The CDR3 DNA reads TGTGCCAGCAGTTACTCGGCGGAAGAGACCCAGTACTTC.

The V and J genes are TRBV5-1 and TRBJ2-7; the match to TRBD2 covers 10 bases. Trimming removed 0 bases from V and 0 bases from J; junction bases left unmatched: 9. The CDR3 is 18 amino acids. Germline V gene lookup returns CDR1 SGHRS and CDR2 YFSETQ. The CDR3 reads CASSLAASGGLSSYEQYF. The CDR3 nucleotides read TGCGCCAGCAGCTTGGCCGCTAGCGGGGGTCTATCCTCCTACGAGCAGTACTTC.

CDR3 sequence reads: CASSPGSPYEQYF. CDR3 nucleotides: TGTGCCAGCAGCCCCGGGTCCCCCTACGAGCAGTACTTC. This chain links TRBV12-3 or TRBV12-4 with TRBJ2-7; D uncertain. V dropped 6 bases and J dropped 2 bases, with 11 bases sitting between them. This CDR3 has 13 residues.

The chain employs TRBV24-1 and TRBJ2-2; TRBD2 might be the D (5 bases). Germline CDR1 is KGHDR and CDR2 is SFDVKD. The V end lost 9 bases, the J end lost 3 bases, and 16 bases lay between the germline ends. This CDR3 region has 15 residues. In DNA, the CDR3 is TGTGCCACCGGCCAGAATTCCGGGGACACCGGGGAGCTGTTTTTT. Translating it yields CATGQNSGDTGELFF.

This chain joins TRBV9 and TRBJ1-1; no clear D gene. The CDR3 is made up of 14 amino acids. Germline loops: CDR1 SGDLS, CDR2 YYNGEE. V was clipped by 0 bases and J by 0 bases, with 6 bases between them. This CDR3 reads CASSVAQVNTEAFF. For the CDR3, the DNA is TGTGCCAGCAGCGTAGCCCAGGTGAACACTGAAGCTTTCTTT.

The gene calls are TRBV24-1 and TRBJ1-5, with 7 bases identical to TRBD1. The CDR3 covers 15 residues. CDR1 KGHDR and CDR2 SFDVKD come from the germline V gene. With 4 bases clipped from V and 9 bases from J, the junction kept 11 bases outside the gene matches. The CDR3 sequence is CATSDPRQGEGPQHF. In nucleotides, the CDR3 is TGTGCCACCAGTGACCCCCGACAGGGCGAAGGGCCCCAGCATTTT.

The chain couples TRBV3-1 (or the pseudogene TRBV3-2) to TRBJ1-2, with 9 bases that match TRBD1. V dropped 1 base and J dropped 1; count of bases not matched to a gene: 7. The CDR3 contains 17 residues. Germline CDR1 and CDR2: LGHDT and YNNKEL (reference sequence). CDR3: CASSQGLDRGLNYGYTF. The CDR3 nucleotides are TGTGCCAGCAGCCAAGGATTGGACAGGGGACTTAACTATGGCTACACCTTC.

J is TRBJ2-3 and V is TRBV18; the match to TRBD2 covers 7 bases. Germline lookup yields CDR1 KGHSH and CDR2 LQKENI. This CDR3 has 15 amino acids. V lost 2 bases to trimming and J lost 5 bases; unmatched junction nucleotides: 7. CDR3 region: CASSPNGRGEDTQYF. Here the CDR3 DNA reads TGTGCCAGCTCACCAAACGGACGGGGGGAAGATACGCAGTATTTT.